This T cell receptor beta chain is from a study of technical replicates of blood from a few donors. The CDR3 covers 11 residues. Germline CDR1 reads ENHRY; CDR2 reads SYGVKD. Trimming left V 6 bases short and J 7 bases short, with 10 bases between. Sequencing was performed with immunoSEQ multiplex PCR; in TCRdb, only in-frame clones are kept and a portion is missing. The table records over 55,000 clones, about 87% of them present only once. This chain links TRBV10-3 with TRBJ2-7; no clear D. The sequenced sample was PBMCs. The TCR sequence derives from a human donor in good health. Some clones in this sample may be carry-over from other donors' samples. The CDR3 loop is CAIREIQEQYF. CDR3 sequence (DNA): TGTGCCATCAGGGAAATACAGGAGCAGTACTTC.